Listed below are T cell receptor beta chains from one sample, sequenced in a study of cytomegalovirus exposure and HLA in healthy donors. Repertoires were generated with immunoSEQ multiplex PCR, while TCRdb's copy carries only in-frame clones and drops some. The top ten hold approximately 4.3% of the sample, which has about 130,000 clones, roughly 73% seen once. Sequenced input: PBMCs. The source is a man aged 60 to 69 in good health and CMV-seropositive. Both conserved end residues are part of each CDR3. The D gene is left open where the match is weak. Rows may omit the clone size; those that give it use once, few, many or a size class.

. | TRBJ2-7 | TRBV6-5 | . | CASRRGPLIYEQYF | TGTGCCAGCAGGCGGGGGCCCCTTATCTACGAGCAGTACTTC
TRBD1 | TRBJ1-1 | TRBV15 | few | CATSTGQGNTEAFF | TGTGCCACCAGCACCGGACAGGGAAACACTGAAGCTTTCTTT
. | TRBJ1-6 | TRBV7-9 | . | CASSLQSPSSYNSPLHF | TGTGCCAGCAGCTTACAATCCCCGAGCTCCTATAATTCACCCCTCCACTTT
TRBD2 | TRBJ2-1 | TRBV4-2 | . | CASSQEGLAGGREQFF | TGTGCCAGCAGCCAAGAGGGACTAGCGGGGGGACGGGAGCAGTTCTTC
TRBD1 | TRBJ1-5 | TRBV19 | few | CASSRQGAYQPQHF | TGTGCCAGTAGTAGACAGGGGGCGTACCAGCCCCAGCATTTT
. | TRBJ1-2 | TRBV6-5 | once | CASSYLRGGYGYTF | TGTGCCAGCAGTTACTTGCGGGGTGGCTATGGCTACACCTTC
TRBD1 | TRBJ1-4 | TRBV28 | . | CATRRDRAEKLFF | TGTGCCACCCGAAGGGACAGGGCCGAAAAACTGTTTTTT
. | TRBJ1-1 | TRBV7-3 | . | CASSQGRNTEAFF | TGTGCCAGCAGCCAAGGGAGAAACACTGAAGCTTTCTTT
. | TRBJ2-5 | TRBV5-1 | . | CASSFNQGSRETQYF | TGCGCCAGCAGCTTTAACCAGGGAAGTCGAGAGACCCAGTACTTC
. | TRBJ2-2 | TRBV27 | . | CASSPSHPSLVGATGELFF | TGTGCCAGCAGTCCATCTCACCCCTCCCTCGTTGGGGCCACCGGGGAGCTGTTTTTT